Listed below are T cell receptor beta chains from one sample, sequenced in a study of CD8+ T cells in alopecia areata. Clones were sequenced by immunoSEQ multiplex PCR, and TCRdb holds only the in-frame ones, with some missing. The sample holds roughly 250,000 clones, roughly two thirds seen once. The starting material was CD4+ T cells sorted from blood, obtained at week 0. All receptors come from a human donor with alopecia areata. Both conserved end residues are part of each CDR3. D genes are given only for firm matches. Clone size is stated in some rows and not others, as once, few, many or a class when expanded.

V gene	clone size	J gene	D gene	CDR3 protein	CDR3 DNA
TRBV10-3	many	TRBJ2-3	TRBD2	CAISSGAGLADTQYF	TGTGCCATCAGTAGCGGGGCAGGACTGGCAGATACGCAGTATTTT
TRBV29-1	once	TRBJ2-5	-	CSVTDYGGETQYF	TGCAGCGTTACGGACTACGGGGGAGAGACCCAGTACTTC
TRBV5-1	-	TRBJ2-4	-	CASSLGLVAGPLTKNIQYF	TGCGCCAGCAGCTTGGGCTTGGTGGCGGGGCCCTTAACCAAAAACATTCAGTACTTC
TRBV15	-	TRBJ1-4	-	CATSRDRWTALFF	TGTGCCACCAGCAGAGACCGCTGGACAGCGCTGTTTTTT
TRBV2	-	TRBJ1-1	-	CASTGVNTEAFF	TGTGCCAGCACAGGGGTGAACACTGAAGCTTTCTTT
TRBV4-1	-	TRBJ2-2	-	CASSLRRGSGYTGELFF	TGCGCCAGCAGCCTGAGGAGGGGCAGCGGGTACACCGGGGAGCTGTTTTTT
TRBV6-5	-	TRBJ1-1	TRBD1	CASRSLSGTGTAFF	TGTGCCAGCAGATCCCTCTCCGGGACAGGGACAGCTTTCTTT
TRBV19	-	TRBJ2-7	TRBD1	CASSQTGKTYEQYF	TGTGCCAGTAGCCAGACAGGGAAAACCTACGAGCAGTACTTC
TRBV7-2	-	TRBJ1-1	-	CASSLAGWGTEAFF	TGTGCCAGCAGCTTAGCAGGGTGGGGCACTGAAGCTTTCTTT
TRBV4-2	-	TRBJ1-5	-	CASSPGEEAREPQHF	TGTGCCAGCAGCCCCGGGGAGGAGGCTAGGGAGCCCCAGCATTTT
TRBV2	-	TRBJ1-5	-	CASAHGEGNQPQHF	TGTGCCAGCGCGCATGGGGAGGGCAATCAGCCCCAGCATTTT
TRBV6-1	-	TRBJ2-3	TRBD1	CASSAGTGRTDTQYF	TGTGCCAGCAGTGCCGGGACAGGGAGAACAGATACGCAGTATTTT
TRBV27	few	TRBJ1-5	-	CASSDRRNQPQHF	TGTGCCAGCAGTGACAGGAGGAATCAGCCCCAGCATTTT
TRBV19	few	TRBJ2-7	-	CATSPAGSYEQYF	TGTGCCACCTCACCGGCCGGCTCCTACGAGCAGTACTTC
TRBV6-5	few	TRBJ1-2	-	CASSLNRDYGYTF	TGTGCCAGCAGCCTAAACAGGGACTATGGCTACACCTTC
TRBV30	-	TRBJ1-5	-	CAWSRGNNQPQHF	TGTGCCTGGAGTAGAGGGAACAATCAGCCCCAGCATTTT
TRBV30	few	TRBJ2-2	TRBD1	CAWGRQGTGELFF	TGTGCCTGGGGGAGACAGGGGACCGGGGAGCTGTTTTTT
TRBV5-1	-	TRBJ2-6	TRBD1	CASRNQGQSSGANVLTF	TGCGCCAGCAGAAATCAGGGACAGAGCTCTGGGGCCAACGTCCTGACTTTC
TRBV6-5	once	TRBJ2-7	-	CASRQAHEQYF	TGTGCCAGCAGGCAGGCCCACGAGCAGTACTTC
TRBV12-5	-	TRBJ2-6	-	CASGLRRSGANVLTF	TGTGCTAGTGGTTTGAGACGCTCTGGGGCCAACGTCCTGACTTTC
TRBV5-1	-	TRBJ2-5	-	CASSGNRESETQYF	TGCGCCAGCAGCGGGAACAGGGAATCAGAGACCCAGTACTTC
TRBV29-1	-	TRBJ1-1	-	CSLRGPNTEAFF	TGCAGCCTCCGGGGCCCGAACACTGAAGCTTTCTTT
TRBV9	-	TRBJ2-1	-	CASSLDGGRLNEQFF	TGTGCCAGCAGCTTAGACGGGGGGCGCCTTAATGAGCAGTTCTTC
TRBV7-9	-	TRBJ2-5	TRBD2	CASSLLPGLAGGLQETQYF	TGTGCCAGCAGCTTACTCCCGGGACTAGCGGGGGGGCTGCAAGAGACCCAGTACTTC
TRBV29-1	once	TRBJ1-1	-	CSVVKNTEAFF	TGCAGCGTTGTTAAGAACACTGAAGCTTTCTTT
TRBV10-3	-	TRBJ2-2	-	CAISESTALQDTGELFF	TGTGCCATCAGTGAGTCGACAGCCCTCCAGGACACCGGGGAGCTGTTTTTT
TRBV7-9	-	TRBJ1-5	-	CASSRGGPPQHF	TGTGCCAGCAGCAGGGGAGGGCCGCCCCAGCATTTT
TRBV14	-	TRBJ2-7	TRBD2	CASSQEALRLAGDF	TGTGCCAGCAGCCAAGAAGCTTTGCGACTAGCGGGGGACTTC
TRBV6-5	-	TRBJ1-2	-	CASSQGLGYGYTF	TGTGCCAGCAGCCAGGGGCTGGGCTATGGCTACACCTTC
TRBV7-2	few	TRBJ1-2	-	CASSSWGDYGYTF	TGTGCCAGCAGCTCCTGGGGTGACTATGGCTACACCTTC
TRBV29-1	-	TRBJ1-5	TRBD1	CSKGQGGHRPQHF	TGCAGTAAGGGACAGGGAGGTCATCGGCCCCAGCATTTT
TRBV7-9	few	TRBJ2-5	TRBD2	CASSPLRLAGASFQETQYF	TGTGCCAGCAGCCCTCTGCGACTAGCGGGGGCCTCGTTTCAAGAGACCCAGTACTTC
TRBV5-1	few	TRBJ2-1	TRBD1	CASSNRGFDEQFF	TGCGCCAGCAGTAACAGGGGGTTCGATGAGCAGTTCTTC
TRBV7-6	-	TRBJ2-7	-	CASSLAPGRYEQYF	TGTGCCAGCAGCTTAGCCCCTGGCCGCTACGAGCAGTACTTC
TRBV2	few	TRBJ2-5	-	CASRSGGGTWTQYF	TGTGCCAGCAGGTCCGGCGGGGGCACTTGGACCCAGTACTTC
TRBV6-5	-	TRBJ2-3	-	CASNSLRKTTDTQYF	TGTGCCAGCAACTCGTTGAGGAAGACCACAGATACGCAGTATTTT
TRBV9	-	TRBJ1-1	TRBD1	CASSPRQGVAPTEAFF	TGTGCCAGCAGCCCGCGACAGGGGGTTGCCCCAACCGAAGCTTTCTTT
TRBV27	-	TRBJ2-1	-	CASSFGATSYNEQFF	TGTGCCAGCAGTTTCGGGGCGACTTCATACAATGAGCAGTTCTTC
TRBV2	-	TRBJ2-3	-	CASSGGGGPSDTQYF	TGTGCCAGCAGCGGAGGGGGGGGCCCAAGTGATACGCAGTATTTT
TRBV29-1	-	TRBJ1-1	-	CSVSENTEAFF	TGCAGCGTGTCAGAGAACACTGAAGCTTTCTTT
TRBV25-1	-	TRBJ1-5	-	CASSLDSNQPQHF	TGTGCCAGCAGTCTAGACAGCAATCAGCCCCAGCATTTT
TRBV7-9	-	TRBJ2-1	TRBD2	CASSLGTSGHEQFF	TGTGCCAGCAGCTTAGGGACTAGCGGGCATGAGCAGTTCTTC
TRBV25-1	-	TRBJ2-2	-	CASSEDGVYTGELFF	TGTGCCAGCAGTGAAGACGGAGTATACACCGGGGAGCTGTTTTTT
TRBV11-2	-	TRBJ1-1	-	CASSSSRWGAQNTEAFF	TGTGCCAGCAGCTCTTCCAGGTGGGGGGCGCAGAACACTGAAGCTTTCTTT
TRBV19	-	TRBJ1-1	-	CASSQWLGRKEAFF	TGTGCCAGTAGCCAATGGTTGGGCAGAAAAGAAGCTTTCTTT
TRBV6-5	-	TRBJ1-5	TRBD1	CASKDREDQPQHF	TGTGCCAGCAAGGACAGGGAAGATCAGCCCCAGCATTTT
TRBV7-2	-	TRBJ1-5	-	CASSKYDQPQHF	TGTGCCAGCAGCAAATACGATCAGCCCCAGCATTTT
TRBV30	few	TRBJ1-1	TRBD1	CAWSPVGQGPRNTEAFF	TGTGCCTGGAGCCCAGTAGGACAGGGGCCGCGGAACACTGAAGCTTTCTTT
TRBV29-1	-	TRBJ1-1	-	CSVRVGANTEAFF	TGCAGCGTTAGGGTAGGGGCGAACACTGAAGCTTTCTTT
TRBV27	-	TRBJ1-6	TRBD1	CASSPRGRGHSPLHF	TGTGCCAGCAGTCCGAGGGGGCGCGGTCATTCACCCCTCCACTTT
TRBV29-1	few	TRBJ2-3	TRBD2	CSGTGLAGADTQYF	TGCAGCGGGACGGGACTAGCGGGGGCAGATACGCAGTATTTT
TRBV2	-	TRBJ1-6	TRBD1	CASRATGTANSPLHF	TGTGCCAGCAGGGCCACCGGGACAGCAAATTCACCCCTCCACTTT
TRBV7-9	-	TRBJ1-6	-	CASSQDQGFSPLHF	TGTGCCAGCAGCCAGGACCAAGGATTTTCACCCCTCCACTTT